This T cell receptor (beta chain) was recorded in a study of CD8+CD57+ T cells in acquired aplastic anemia. Study-level background: DNA per sorted CD4+ or CD8+ sample ranged roughly 0.19 to 27.4 ug, averaging roughly 3.2 ug.

Study-wide results and caveats: A set of twenty-nine CD8+ CDR3 sequences was shared between patients and controls, and these sequences appeared highly expressed in patients. Between the patient and control groups, CD8+ Simpson's diversity did not differ significantly.

Flow cytometry had shown expanded CD8+CD57+ cells in the patients chosen for sequencing. Blood samples were obtained from patients who had received no prior therapy. The junction had 10 bases not matched to a gene; V was cut back by 4 bases and J by 1 base. Germline CDR1 reads DFQATT; CDR2 reads SNEGSKA (reference sequence). The length of the CDR3 is 17 residues. In the case of this clonotype: What it binds is not known.

The TCR beta profiling, which covered VDJ combination and CDR3 sequence, was carried out using genomic DNA as the template. A single record per CDR3 protein comes from TCRdb applying MiXCR to the reads. This table holds 150,000 to 180,000 distinct CDR3 sequences, roughly 49% found once. This chain uses TRBV20-1 with TRBJ2-1; 10 positions agree with TRBD2. This receptor was identified in a human donor with aplastic anemia. Material: sorted CD4+, CD8+, or CD8+CD57+ T cells (not recorded which) from PBMCs. The CDR3 DNA reads TGCAGTGCTAAATGGATCAGCGGGAGGGCTTCCTACAATGAGCAGTTCTTC. Translated, it gives CSAKWISGRASYNEQFF.